A selection of T cell receptor beta chains follows, all from one sample in a study of blood T cell repertoires in COVID-19. Profiled with immunoSEQ multiplex PCR; TCRdb holds only in-frame clones, not every one. In the table there are tens of thousands of clones, over 80% of which are singletons. Input material: peripheral blood. Receptor source: a woman aged 80 or over with acute or convalescent COVID-19. Both conserved end residues are part of each CDR3. Fields, in order: D gene, J gene, clone size, V gene, CDR3 length, CDR3 protein, CDR3 DNA. D genes are given only for firm matches. Only some rows state a clone size, as once, few, many or a class for expanded clones.

D: NA; J: TRBJ1-4; size: once; V: TRBV5-1; length: 15; CDR3: CASSKGDSTNEKLFF; DNA: TGCGCCAGCAGTAAGGGGGATTCAACTAATGAAAAACTGTTTTTT
D: NA; J: TRBJ1-5; size: NA; V: TRBV19; length: 16; CDR3: CASRTTAFHSNQPQHF; DNA: TGTGCCAGTAGGACGACAGCTTTTCATAGCAATCAGCCCCAGCATTTT
D: TRBD1; J: TRBJ1-1; size: NA; V: TRBV19; length: 14; CDR3: CASSIQGAGTEAFF; DNA: TGTGCCAGTAGTATACAGGGGGCAGGGACTGAAGCTTTCTTT
D: NA; J: TRBJ2-6; size: NA; V: TRBV4-1; length: 15; CDR3: CASSQVPIATDVLTF; DNA: TGCGCCAGCAGCCAAGTCCCAATAGCTACCGACGTCCTGACTTTC
D: NA; J: TRBJ1-1; size: NA; V: TRBV3-1/TRBV3-2; length: 14; CDR3: CASSQPGQNTEAFF; DNA: TGTGCCAGCAGCCAACCAGGACAGAACACTGAAGCTTTCTTT
D: TRBD1; J: TRBJ1-4; size: NA; V: TRBV30; length: 13; CDR3: CAWAGQGDEKLFF; DNA: TGTGCCTGGGCGGGACAGGGAGACGAAAAACTGTTTTTT
D: TRBD1; J: TRBJ1-2; size: NA; V: TRBV7-3; length: 15; CDR3: CASSLGPGGDYGYTF; DNA: TGTGCCAGCAGCTTAGGGCCAGGGGGTGACTATGGCTACACCTTC
D: TRBD1; J: TRBJ2-6; size: NA; V: TRBV19; length: 19; CDR3: CASTSTGGRGYSGANVLTF; DNA: TGTGCCAGTACCTCCACCGGCGGCAGGGGGTACTCTGGGGCCAACGTCCTGACTTTC
D: TRBD1; J: TRBJ2-5; size: few; V: TRBV9; length: 15; CDR3: CASSPRQGFQETQYF; DNA: TGTGCCAGCAGCCCTAGACAGGGTTTCCAAGAGACCCAGTACTTC
D: TRBD1; J: TRBJ1-2; size: few; V: TRBV7-6; length: 13; CDR3: CASSLEAQGVYTF; DNA: TGTGCCAGCAGCTTAGAGGCCCAGGGGGTCTACACCTTC
D: NA; J: TRBJ1-4; size: few; V: TRBV29-1; length: 12; CDR3: CSVRYSNEKLFF; DNA: TGCAGCGTTCGGTATTCTAATGAAAAACTGTTTTTT
D: TRBD1; J: TRBJ1-2; size: NA; V: TRBV30; length: 13; CDR3: CAWSRDRGYGYTF; DNA: TGTGCCTGGAGTCGGGACAGGGGCTATGGCTACACCTTC
D: TRBD2; J: TRBJ2-3; size: NA; V: TRBV19; length: 16; CDR3: CASSKTSGRSTDTQYF; DNA: TGTGCCAGTAGTAAAACTAGCGGGCGGAGCACAGATACGCAGTATTTT
D: NA; J: TRBJ1-3; size: NA; V: TRBV6-5; length: 14; CDR3: CASSTLFTGNTIYF; DNA: TGTGCCAGCAGTACTCTTTTTACTGGAAACACCATATATTTT
D: TRBD1; J: TRBJ2-3; size: NA; V: TRBV19; length: 14; CDR3: CATQDRGATDTQYF; DNA: TGTGCCACTCAGGACAGGGGCGCAACAGATACGCAGTATTTT
D: NA; J: TRBJ1-2; size: NA; V: TRBV18; length: 12; CDR3: CASSHDSYGYTF; DNA: TGTGCCAGCTCCCACGACAGCTATGGCTACACCTTC
D: TRBD1; J: TRBJ1-2; size: NA; V: TRBV5-6; length: 14; CDR3: CASSLDQGAQGYTF; DNA: TGTGCCAGCAGCTTAGACCAGGGGGCGCAAGGCTACACCTTC
D: TRBD1; J: TRBJ2-7; size: NA; V: TRBV7-9; length: 13; CDR3: CASSLKGAYEQYF; DNA: TGTGCCAGCAGCTTAAAGGGGGCTTACGAGCAGTACTTC
D: NA; J: TRBJ1-2; size: NA; V: TRBV18; length: 14; CDR3: CASSGEETVYGYTF; DNA: TGTGCCAGCTCCGGAGAAGAGACAGTATATGGCTACACCTTC
D: NA; J: TRBJ1-1; size: NA; V: TRBV10-1; length: 14; CDR3: CASPIGGRNTEAFF; DNA: TGCGCCAGCCCGATCGGGGGAAGAAACACTGAAGCTTTCTTT
D: NA; J: TRBJ1-1; size: NA; V: TRBV18; length: 13; CDR3: CASSPYRDTEAFF; DNA: TGTGCCAGCTCACCGTACAGGGATACTGAAGCTTTCTTT
D: NA; J: TRBJ1-2; size: NA; V: TRBV20-1; length: 11; CDR3: CSGTSGKGYTF; DNA: TGCAGTGGTACATCCGGGAAGGGCTACACCTTC
D: NA; J: TRBJ2-2; size: NA; V: TRBV5-1; length: 15; CDR3: CASSFMSGNTGELFF; DNA: TGCGCCAGCAGCTTTATGAGCGGGAACACCGGGGAGCTGTTTTTT
D: TRBD2; J: TRBJ2-5; size: once; V: TRBV7-8; length: 20; CDR3: CASSLVRGLAGGPGQETQYF; DNA: TGTGCCAGCAGCTTAGTTCGAGGACTAGCGGGAGGGCCTGGCCAAGAGACCCAGTACTTC
D: TRBD1; J: TRBJ2-2; size: NA; V: TRBV10-2; length: 14; CDR3: CASRGTGWNGELFF; DNA: TGCGCCAGCAGAGGGACAGGGTGGAACGGGGAGCTGTTTTTT
D: NA; J: TRBJ2-7; size: once; V: TRBV3-1/TRBV3-2; length: 13; CDR3: CASSQVTRGEQYF; DNA: TGTGCCAGCAGCCAAGTCACTAGAGGCGAGCAGTACTTC
D: NA; J: TRBJ2-4; size: NA; V: TRBV7-9; length: 15; CDR3: CASSQSPGLQNIQYF; DNA: TGTGCCAGCAGCCAATCCCCAGGGTTGCAAAACATTCAGTACTTC
D: TRBD1; J: TRBJ2-7; size: NA; V: TRBV6-5; length: 15; CDR3: CASSFGTGGTYEQYF; DNA: TGTGCCAGCAGTTTCGGGACAGGGGGCACCTACGAGCAGTACTTC
D: NA; J: TRBJ1-1; size: NA; V: TRBV10-2; length: 15; CDR3: CASTSHGGVNTEAFF; DNA: TGCGCCAGCACTAGCCACGGGGGGGTAAACACTGAAGCTTTCTTT
D: NA; J: TRBJ1-5; size: NA; V: TRBV29-1; length: 13; CDR3: CSVFTGPGQPQHF; DNA: TGCAGCGTTTTTACAGGGCCGGGGCAGCCCCAGCATTTT
D: TRBD2; J: TRBJ2-2; size: NA; V: TRBV27; length: 15; CDR3: CASNALAGGGGELFF; DNA: TGTGCCAGCAACGCTCTAGCGGGAGGCGGCGGGGAGCTGTTTTTT
D: NA; J: TRBJ2-7; size: NA; V: TRBV11-2; length: 14; CDR3: CASSLAPWTYEQYF; DNA: TGTGCCAGCAGCTTAGCCCCATGGACTTACGAGCAGTACTTC
D: NA; J: TRBJ2-5; size: NA; V: TRBV16; length: 11; CDR3: CASSQRETQYF; DNA: TGTGCCAGCAGCCAGCGAGAGACCCAGTACTTC
D: TRBD2; J: TRBJ2-1; size: NA; V: TRBV6-5; length: 14; CDR3: CASSLLAGYNEQFF; DNA: TGTGCCAGCAGTTTACTAGCGGGTTACAATGAGCAGTTCTTC
D: TRBD1; J: TRBJ1-1; size: once; V: TRBV7-9; length: 14; CDR3: CASSRTGLNTEAFF; DNA: TGTGCCAGCAGCAGGACAGGGCTGAACACTGAAGCTTTCTTT
D: TRBD1; J: TRBJ1-2; size: NA; V: TRBV3-1/TRBV3-2; length: 13; CDR3: CASSRTGVEGYTF; DNA: TGTGCCAGCAGCAGAACAGGGGTCGAGGGCTACACCTTC
D: TRBD1; J: TRBJ1-2; size: NA; V: TRBV9; length: 14; CDR3: CASSALQGAGGYTF; DNA: TGTGCCAGCAGCGCCCTACAGGGGGCGGGAGGCTACACCTTC
D: NA; J: TRBJ2-5; size: NA; V: TRBV19; length: 13; CDR3: CASSILFQETQYF; DNA: TGTGCCAGTAGTATACTATTTCAAGAGACCCAGTACTTC
D: NA; J: TRBJ2-1; size: NA; V: TRBV7-2; length: 15; CDR3: CASSYQDRSNNEQFF; DNA: TGTGCCAGCAGCTATCAAGACAGGTCAAACAATGAGCAGTTCTTC
D: TRBD1; J: TRBJ2-3; size: NA; V: TRBV7-9; length: 14; CDR3: CASGQGRGTDTQYF; DNA: TGTGCCAGCGGCCAGGGCAGGGGGACAGATACGCAGTATTTT
D: NA; J: TRBJ2-4; size: NA; V: TRBV4-1; length: 15; CDR3: CASSQDIVEKNIQYF; DNA: TGCGCCAGCAGCCAAGACATTGTGGAGAAAAACATTCAGTACTTC
D: TRBD1; J: TRBJ1-6; size: NA; V: TRBV5-4; length: 15; CDR3: CASSLPGTANSPLHF; DNA: TGTGCCAGCAGCCTACCCGGGACAGCTAATTCACCCCTCCACTTT